Sequencing of this T cell receptor beta chain was carried out in a study of cytotoxic CD8 clonotypes in ibrutinib-treated CLL. Study at large: Patient counts were over 9 relapsed/refractory, roughly 15 treatment-naive and under 18 IGHV unmutated.

The germline gives CDR1 SGHRS, CDR2 YFSETQ. J was trimmed by 0 bases and V by 7 bases; bases with no gene match: 5. The CDR3 is made up of 14 amino acids. Generated by immunoSEQ multiplex PCR, the TCRdb table keeps only in-frame clones and is missing some. This table holds about 17,000 clones, about 61% found once. The source was PBMCs, collected after 12 months of ibrutinib treatment. This chain uses TRBV5-1 with TRBJ2-3, with 7 nucleotides matching TRBD1. This receptor was taken from a human donor with chronic lymphocytic leukemia. DNA of the CDR3: TGCGCCAGCCGCGCGACAGGGAGCACAGATACGCAGTATTTT. It translates to CASRATGSTDTQYF.